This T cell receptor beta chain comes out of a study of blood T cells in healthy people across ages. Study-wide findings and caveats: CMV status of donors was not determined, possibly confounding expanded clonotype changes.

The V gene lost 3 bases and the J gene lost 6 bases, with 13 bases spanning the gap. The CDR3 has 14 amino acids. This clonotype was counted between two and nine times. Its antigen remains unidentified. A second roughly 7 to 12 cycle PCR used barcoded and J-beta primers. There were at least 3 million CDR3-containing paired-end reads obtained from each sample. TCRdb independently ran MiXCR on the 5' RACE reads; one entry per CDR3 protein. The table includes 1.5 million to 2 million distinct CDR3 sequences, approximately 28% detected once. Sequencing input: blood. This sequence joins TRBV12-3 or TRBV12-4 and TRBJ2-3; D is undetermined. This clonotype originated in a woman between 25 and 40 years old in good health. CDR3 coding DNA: TGTGCCAGCAGTTTCCTCGAACTCGGGGATACGCAGTATTTT. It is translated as CASSFLELGDTQYF.